One sample yielded the 15 T cell receptor beta chains listed below, sequenced in a study of beta chain features in type 1 diabetes. Reverse transcribing all isolated RNA meant expressed TCRB transcripts were sequenced. Sequencing was performed with immunoSEQ multiplex PCR; in TCRdb, only in-frame clones are kept and a portion is missing. This repertoire shows around 400,000 clones, roughly 12% found once; its top ten account for 0.017%. The sequenced material came from naive CD4+ T cells from blood. These receptors all stem from a man aged 18 to 29 in good health.

This chain links TRBV18 with TRBJ2-7; the D gene is possibly TRBD2 (6 bases). Germline CDR1 reads KGHSH; CDR2 reads LQKENI. Trimming removed 3 bases at V and 3 bases at J, with 12 bases between. This CDR3 is 14 amino acids long. CDR3 DNA: TGTGCCAGCTCACCGGAGGGGCAGGTCTACGAGCAGTACTTC. Translated: CASSPEGQVYEQYF. The full variable domain, rest sourced from reference TRBV18 and TRBJ2-7, is NAGVMQNPRHLVRRRGQEARLRCSPMKGHSHVYWYRQLPEEGLKFMVYLQKENIIDESGMPKERFSAEFPKEGPSILRIQQVVRGDSAAYFCASSPEGQVYEQYFGPGTRLTVT.

V gene TRBV7-2 combines with J gene TRBJ2-1, with 10 bases that match TRBD1. V lost 6 bases and J lost 13; bases outside the gene matches: 9. This CDR3 has 13 residues. Germline loops: CDR1 SGHTA, CDR2 FQGNSA. DNA of the CDR3: TGTGCCAGCAGGGTAGGGACAGGGGTTCGACAGTTCTTC. Encoded protein: CASRVGTGVRQFF.

The chain links TRBV7-2 to TRBJ2-3; tentatively, D is TRBD1 (6 bases). Trimming took off 3 bases at V and 4 bases at J, with 11 bases between the two ends. The CDR3 has 14 amino acids. CDR1 is SGHTA, CDR2 FQGNSA, per germline. CDR3 sequence reads: CASSFQGRPDTQYF. In nucleotides, the CDR3 is TGTGCCAGCAGCTTTCAGGGGCGTCCAGATACGCAGTATTTT.

This clone was picked up a small number of times. The chain combines TRBV4-3 with TRBJ1-5; 10 bases line up with TRBD1. The CDR3 has 15 amino acids. The V gene end was trimmed by 1 base and the J gene end by 4 bases; junction bases not matched to a gene: 1. CDR1 is LGHNA and CDR2 is YSLEER in the germline V gene. In DNA form, the CDR3 reads TGCGCCAGCAGCCAAGGGACAGGGGGGAATCAGCCCCAGCATTTT. Translated, it gives CASSQGTGGNQPQHF.

This clone was recorded a few times. This chain links TRBV30 with TRBJ1-2; 8 bases line up with TRBD1. The trim removed 3 bases at V and 2 bases at J, leaving 2 bases unmatched. Germline lookup yields CDR1 GTSNPN and CDR2 SVGIG (reference sequence). There are 13 residues in the CDR3. Here the CDR3 reads CAWRQGANYGYTF. The CDR3 DNA reads TGTGCCTGGAGGCAGGGGGCCAACTATGGCTACACCTTC.

The chain links TRBV7-2 to TRBJ2-7; 8 positions agree with TRBD1. Germline V gene sequence: CDR1 SGHTA, CDR2 FQGNSA. With 5 bases clipped from V and 4 bases from J, the junction kept 13 bases outside the gene matches. The CDR3 contains 16 residues. For the CDR3, the DNA is TGTGCCAGCAGCCTCAGGTCGGGGGACAGGATGTACGAGCAGTACTTC. Residues: CASSLRSGDRMYEQYF.

This clone was seen a handful of times. The chain links TRBV9 to TRBJ1-2; D perhaps matches TRBD1 (5 bases). The germline gives CDR1 SGDLS, CDR2 YYNGEE. Trimming took 4 bases from V and 4 from J, leaving 17 bases between them. The CDR3 loop spans 15 amino acids. Here the CDR3 DNA reads TGTGCCAGCAGCTCCGGGGGGGTAAGGCTCTATGGCTACACCTTC. It codes for CASSSGGVRLYGYTF.

This clone was detected a few times. The chain is built from TRBV25-1 and TRBJ2-2; D may be TRBD1 (6 bases). V dropped 3 bases and J dropped 8 bases, with 13 bases sitting between them. CDR3 size: 14 residues. Germline V gene sequence: CDR1 MGHDK, CDR2 SYGVNS. CDR3 region: CASSDPRGSGELFF. As DNA, the CDR3 is TGTGCCAGCAGTGATCCCAGGGGATCAGGGGAGCTGTTTTTT.

This clone occurred a few times. The V gene is TRBV29-1, the J gene TRBJ2-7, with TRBD1 matching over 7 bases. The CDR3 has 13 amino acids. The junction had 5 bases not matched to a gene; V was cut back by 6 bases and J by 0 bases. Germline loops: CDR1 SQVTM, CDR2 ANQGSEA. The CDR3 bases are TGCAGCGTCCTCGACAGGGTCTCCTACGAGCAGTACTTC. This codes for CSVLDRVSYEQYF.

The chain combines TRBV5-4 with TRBJ2-1; TRBD2 matches at 8 bases. Per germline, CDR1 SGHNT and CDR2 YYREEE (reference sequence). The CDR3 covers 15 residues. V lost 5 bases, J lost 2 bases, and 6 bases stayed unmatched. As DNA, the CDR3 is TGTGCCAGCAGGGCGGGCGGGAGGACCTACAATGAGCAGTTCTTC. It codes for CASRAGGRTYNEQFF.

This clone has a handful of counts. This chain connects TRBV7-2 to TRBJ2-3; TRBD2 is a possible D gene (6 bases). The CDR3 covers 17 residues. The germline V gene has CDR1 SGHTA and CDR2 FQGNSA. V was trimmed by 1 base and J by 0 bases, leaving 14 bases between them. CDR3 nucleotide sequence: TGTGCCAGCAGCTTAGTCGGCTCCAGCGGGAGCACAGATACGCAGTATTTT. Translating gives CASSLVGSSGSTDTQYF.

This clone was seen a few times. The chain carries TRBV29-1 and TRBJ1-1, with a weak D call TRBD1 (5 bases). This CDR3 has 13 amino acids. Trimming stripped 5 bases from V and 1 base from J, with 11 bases between. Germline loops: CDR1 SQVTM, CDR2 ANQGSEA. CDR3 amino acids: CSVRRQSNTEAFF. The CDR3 DNA reads TGCAGCGTTCGGAGACAGTCGAACACTGAAGCTTTCTTT. Filled out from reference TRBV29-1 and TRBJ1-1, the complete variable domain reads SAVISQKPSRDICQRGTSLTIQCQVDSQVTMMFWYRQQPGQSLTLIATANQGSEATYESGFVIDKFPISRPNLTFSTLTVSNMSPEDSSIYLCSVRRQSNTEAFFGQGTRLTVV.

The V and J genes are TRBV28 and TRBJ1-2; 7 bases are a match to TRBD1. The CDR3 is 15 amino acids. Trimming removed 3 bases from V and 3 bases from J; junction bases left unmatched: 7. The germline CDR1 and CDR2 sequences are MDHEN and SYDVKM. CDR3 sequence: CASSLRGREYYGYTF. The CDR3 DNA is TGTGCCAGCAGTTTGAGGGGGCGCGAGTACTATGGCTACACCTTC.

This chain joins TRBV18 and TRBJ2-1, with 11 bases fitting TRBD2. Trimming cost V 8 bases and J 1 base; bases outside gene matches: 7. The CDR3 has 16 amino acids. CDR1 and CDR2 from the germline V gene are KGHSH and LQKENI. The CDR3 reads CASTTSGIRSYNEQFF. The CDR3 coding sequence is TGTGCCAGCACGACTAGCGGGATAAGGTCCTACAATGAGCAGTTCTTC.

This clone was picked up a small number of times. The same CDR3 also results from other DNA sequences found in this sample. The chain links TRBV7-2 to TRBJ2-6; D unclear. The CDR3 totals 15 residues. From germline, CDR1 is SGHTA and CDR2 FQGNSA. The ends were cut back, 5 bases at V and 0 bases at J, with 8 bases in the middle. The CDR3, as DNA: TGTGCCAGCAGCCCCTTGTCCTCTGGGGCCAACGTCCTGACTTTC. This translates into CASSPLSSGANVLTF.